Below are 24 T cell receptor beta chains sequenced from a single sample in a study of blood T cell repertoires in COVID-19. Some clones are missing from TCRdb's copy, which holds only in-frame ones; the method was immunoSEQ multiplex PCR. The data hold 400,000 to 500,000 clones, with more than 80% observed a single time. Material for sequencing was peripheral blood. These receptor sequences come from a woman in her 30s with active or convalescent COVID-19.

This chain connects TRBV3-1 (or the pseudogene TRBV3-2) to TRBJ2-7; 10 bases fit TRBD2. After removal of 6 bases from V and 7 bases from J, the junction contained 9 bases not matched to a gene. This CDR3 region has 14 residues. From germline, CDR1 is LGHDT and CDR2 YNNKEL (reference sequence). DNA for the CDR3: TGTGCCAGCAGTCAAAGCGGGAGGGCGGGGGAGCAGTACTTC. Protein product: CASSQSGRAGEQYF.

This rearrangement joins TRBV4-2 to TRBJ2-2; TRBD2 agrees at 13 bases. This CDR3 has 15 amino acids. The V and J ends lost 4 bases and 5 bases, in that order; junction bases with no gene match: 1. CDR1 is LGHNA, CDR2 YNFKEQ, per germline. The CDR3 region has the DNA TGTGCCAGCAGCCGACTAGCGGGGGGAACCGGGGAGCTGTTTTTT. It translates to CASSRLAGGTGELFF.

The chain couples TRBV5-1 to TRBJ1-6; no reliable D call. Looked up from germline, CDR1 is SGHRS and CDR2 is YFSETQ. V was shortened by 3 bases and J by 1 base, with 17 bases between the two germline ends. The CDR3 contains 18 residues. CDR3 in amino acids: CASSSDWGTSSYNSPLHF. The CDR3, as DNA: TGCGCCAGCAGCTCGGACTGGGGTACAAGTTCCTATAATTCACCCCTCCACTTT.

The chain has TRBV9 and TRBJ2-1; TRBD2 aligns across 11 bases. The CDR3 consists of 17 residues. With V trimmed by 3 bases and J by 3 bases, 8 bases remained unmatched. Germline V gene sequence: CDR1 SGDLS, CDR2 YYNGEE. The CDR3 nucleotides read TGTGCCAGCAGCGCCCGATTTACTAGCGGGAGCTACAATGAGCAGTTCTTC. Its protein is CASSARFTSGSYNEQFF.

V usage is TRBV19 and J usage is TRBJ1-2, with D hard to call. The CDR3 spans 13 residues. Trimming shortened V by 7 bases and J by 4 bases, and 13 bases separated the two germline ends. Looked up from germline, CDR1 is LNHDA and CDR2 is SQIVND (reference sequence). In DNA form, the CDR3 reads TGTGCCAGTACCGGAGGGTCTTTCTATGGCTACACCTTC. This sequence encodes CASTGGSFYGYTF.

The chain links TRBV20-1 to TRBJ2-2; TRBD2 matches 8 bases. Germline V CDR1 and CDR2: DFQATT, SNEGSKA (reference sequence). There are 14 residues in the CDR3. Losses at the gene ends were 3 bases for V and 1 base for J; bases not matched to a gene: 1. The CDR3 DNA follows: TGCAGTGCTAGTAGCGGGAAGAACACCGGGGAGCTGTTTTTT. Translation: CSASSGKNTGELFF.

This clone was seen a handful of times. The CDR3 loop is CASSDIRDTSMNTEAFF. CDR3 nucleotides: TGCGCCAGCAGTGATATACGGGACACCTCAATGAACACTGAAGCTTTCTTT. The J gene is TRBJ1-1, the V gene TRBV10-1, with D maybe TRBD1 (6 bases). Germline values: CDR1 WNHNN, CDR2 SYGVQD (reference sequence). The CDR3 is 17 residues long. Trimming took off 3 bases at V and 0 bases at J, with 17 bases between the two ends.

The rearrangement uses TRBV14 and TRBJ2-7; D is possibly TRBD2 (6 bases). CDR3 length: 14 residues. Germline CDR1 and CDR2: SGHDN and FVKESK. Trimming took 4 bases from V and 3 from J, leaving 13 bases between them. The DNA of the CDR3 is TGTGCCAGCAGCCGCGGGGCTAGGCGCTACGAGCAGTACTTC. Encoded protein: CASSRGARRYEQYF.

The V call is TRBV5-8, the J call TRBJ2-7; a possible D gene is TRBD1 (5 bases). V was clipped by 5 bases and J by 5 bases, with 11 bases between them. In germline, CDR1 is SGHTS, CDR2 YDEGEE. The CDR3 extends over 12 amino acids. The CDR3 here is CASRAQGHEQYF. The CDR3 coding sequence is TGTGCCAGCAGGGCGCAGGGCCACGAGCAGTACTTC. Full variable domain (rest looked up from reference TRBV5-8 and TRBJ2-7): EAGVTQSPTHLIKTRGQQATLRCSPISGHTSVYWYQQALGLGLQFLLWYDEGEERNRGNFPPRFSGRQFPNYSSELNVNALELEDSALYLCASRAQGHEQYFGPGTRLTVT.

The V and J genes are TRBV2 and TRBJ2-2, with D maybe TRBD1 (6 bases). With 0 bases removed from V and 6 bases from J, the gap between germline ends came to 11 bases. The CDR3 is made up of 15 amino acids. Germline V gene data show CDR1 as SNHLY and CDR2 as FYNNEI. The CDR3 region has the DNA TGTGCCAGCAGTGAAGCCCTTCAGGGGTCCGGGGAGCTGTTTTTT. Translation: CASSEALQGSGELFF.

The chain employs TRBV6-5 and TRBJ1-2; 7 bases match TRBD1. The trim removed 6 bases at V and 2 bases at J, leaving 9 bases unmatched. The CDR3 totals 15 residues. Germline CDR1 is MNHEY and CDR2 is SVGAGI. CDR3 nucleotides: TGTGCCAGCAGGAAGGGCCCAGGGGGGAACTATGGCTACACCTTC. The encoded protein is CASRKGPGGNYGYTF.

This chain connects TRBV4-1 to TRBJ2-3; TRBD2 matches 11 bases. CDR1 MGHRA and CDR2 YSYEKL come from the germline V gene. This CDR3 has 16 amino acids. V shed 6 bases and J 0 bases; nucleotides not matched to a gene: 5. This CDR3 is CASRPLAGGSTDTQYF. CDR3 coding DNA: TGCGCCAGCAGACCCCTAGCGGGAGGCAGCACAGATACGCAGTATTTT.

The CDR3 nucleotides are TGTGCCAGCAGGGTTGTGGACACTCTCTATGGCTACACCTTC. It translates to CASRVVDTLYGYTF. This sequence joins TRBV19 and TRBJ1-2; D is perhaps TRBD1 (5 bases). The germline gives CDR1 LNHDA, CDR2 SQIVND (reference sequence). The V and J ends lost 9 bases and 4 bases respectively, with 18 bases between them. The CDR3 runs to 14 residues.

The genes are TRBV6-5 and TRBJ2-1; D call uncertain. This CDR3 is 15 amino acids long. The ends were cut back, 5 bases at V and 8 bases at J, with 19 bases in the middle. Germline-derived CDR1 and CDR2 are MNHEY and SVGAGI. CDR3 sequence reads: CASSHSDNTRHEQFF. Here the CDR3 DNA reads TGTGCCAGCAGTCATTCCGACAACACAAGACATGAGCAGTTCTTC.

This clone has a handful of counts. This chain links TRBV7-8 with TRBJ2-3; TRBD1 might be the D (5 bases). V was shortened by 2 bases and J by 1 base, with 10 bases between the two germline ends. This CDR3 is built from 15 residues. Germline V gives CDR1 SGHVS, CDR2 FQNEAQ. The CDR3 loop reads CASSLSQGRTDTQYF. For the CDR3, the DNA is TGTGCCAGCAGCTTATCGCAGGGTCGCACAGATACGCAGTATTTT.

The chain combines TRBV18 with TRBJ1-2; D call uncertain. Trimming stripped 3 bases from V and 3 bases from J, with 11 bases between. CDR1 is KGHSH and CDR2 is LQKENI in the germline V gene. The CDR3 spans 14 residues. CDR3: CASSPEGDYYGYTF. The CDR3 coding sequence is TGTGCCAGCTCACCCGAAGGCGACTACTATGGCTACACCTTC. The variable domain in full, with the rest retrieved from reference TRBV18 and TRBJ1-2, is NAGVMQNPRHLVRRRGQEARLRCSPMKGHSHVYWYRQLPEEGLKFMVYLQKENIIDESGMPKERFSAEFPKEGPSILRIQQVVRGDSAAYFCASSPEGDYYGYTFGSGTRLTVV.

On this clone: This same CDR3 is encoded by further DNA sequences in the sample. This chain links TRBV7-9 with TRBJ1-1; a weak D match, TRBD1 (5 bases). Trimming removed 5 bases at V and 4 bases at J, with 11 bases between. Germline-derived CDR1 and CDR2 are SEHNR and FQNEAQ (reference sequence). This CDR3 is built from 13 residues. The CDR3 coding sequence is TGTGCCAGCAGCCCCTCGGGGGGCACTGAAGCTTTCTTT. Protein sequence: CASSPSGGTEAFF.

This clone came up once. The chain is built from TRBV3-1 (or the pseudogene TRBV3-2) and TRBJ1-3, with D unresolved. Trimming cost V 4 bases and J 0 bases, with 16 bases left between them. CDR1 and CDR2 (germline): LGHDT, YNNKEL (reference sequence). The CDR3 is made up of 17 amino acids. The chain's CDR3 is CASSPPPTVLSGNTIYF. CDR3 nucleotides: TGTGCCAGCAGCCCTCCGCCGACTGTTCTCTCTGGAAACACCATATATTTT.

The CDR3 region has the DNA TGTGCCAGCAGTGAGGGGGCAGGGGGCACTGGTAATGAGCAGTTCTTC. Its protein product is CASSEGAGGTGNEQFF. The chain carries TRBV2 and TRBJ2-1; TRBD1 matches at 8 bases. The V and J ends lost 3 bases and 7 bases, in that order; junction bases with no gene match: 11. The CDR3 covers 16 residues. Germline V CDR1 and CDR2: SNHLY, FYNNEI.

The V gene is TRBV27, the J gene TRBJ1-2; D is perhaps TRBD1 (5 bases). The germline V gene has CDR1 MNHEY and CDR2 SMNVEV (reference sequence). V lost 5 bases to trimming and J lost 4 bases, with 17 bases between them. The CDR3 is made up of 15 amino acids. CDR3 loop: CASSPSGLGGYGYTF. The CDR3 DNA reads TGTGCCAGCAGTCCCTCCGGCCTGGGGGGCTATGGCTACACCTTC.

This sequence joins TRBV9 and TRBJ1-2, with a tentative D call TRBD1 (6 bases). The CDR3 has 14 residues. V was shortened by 4 bases and J by 1 base, with 11 bases between the two germline ends. Germline CDR1 and CDR2: SGDLS and YYNGEE. The CDR3 reads CASSPGTYNYGYTF. In nucleotides, the CDR3 is TGTGCCAGCAGCCCCGGGACATATAACTATGGCTACACCTTC.

The chain employs TRBV10-3 and TRBJ2-1; TRBD2 matches at 10 bases. CDR3 size: 17 residues. With V trimmed by 0 bases and J by 7 bases, 9 bases remained unmatched. Germline V CDR1 and CDR2: ENHRY, SYGVKD. The CDR3 region is CAISESRVSGGKNEQFF. DNA of the CDR3: TGTGCCATCAGTGAGTCGCGGGTTAGCGGGGGGAAAAATGAGCAGTTCTTC.

This chain links TRBV7-2 with TRBJ1-1, with D perhaps TRBD1 (5 bases). Germline CDR1 SGHTA, CDR2 FQGNSA. The CDR3 runs to 14 residues. The V end was cut by 5 bases, the J end by 4 bases, with 14 bases between. The DNA for the CDR3 is TGTGCCAGCAGCCAAGGGCAGGGTGGCACTGAAGCTTTCTTT. Translating it yields CASSQGQGGTEAFF.

This chain joins TRBV2 and TRBJ1-1, with D possibly matching TRBD1 (6 bases). The CDR3 length is 14 residues. V shed 6 bases and J shed 1 base, with 12 bases lying between them. CDR1 is SNHLY, CDR2 FYNNEI, per germline. CDR3 bases: TGTGCCAGCAGGGTAGACAGGCCGAACACTGAAGCTTTCTTT. Translated, it gives CASRVDRPNTEAFF.